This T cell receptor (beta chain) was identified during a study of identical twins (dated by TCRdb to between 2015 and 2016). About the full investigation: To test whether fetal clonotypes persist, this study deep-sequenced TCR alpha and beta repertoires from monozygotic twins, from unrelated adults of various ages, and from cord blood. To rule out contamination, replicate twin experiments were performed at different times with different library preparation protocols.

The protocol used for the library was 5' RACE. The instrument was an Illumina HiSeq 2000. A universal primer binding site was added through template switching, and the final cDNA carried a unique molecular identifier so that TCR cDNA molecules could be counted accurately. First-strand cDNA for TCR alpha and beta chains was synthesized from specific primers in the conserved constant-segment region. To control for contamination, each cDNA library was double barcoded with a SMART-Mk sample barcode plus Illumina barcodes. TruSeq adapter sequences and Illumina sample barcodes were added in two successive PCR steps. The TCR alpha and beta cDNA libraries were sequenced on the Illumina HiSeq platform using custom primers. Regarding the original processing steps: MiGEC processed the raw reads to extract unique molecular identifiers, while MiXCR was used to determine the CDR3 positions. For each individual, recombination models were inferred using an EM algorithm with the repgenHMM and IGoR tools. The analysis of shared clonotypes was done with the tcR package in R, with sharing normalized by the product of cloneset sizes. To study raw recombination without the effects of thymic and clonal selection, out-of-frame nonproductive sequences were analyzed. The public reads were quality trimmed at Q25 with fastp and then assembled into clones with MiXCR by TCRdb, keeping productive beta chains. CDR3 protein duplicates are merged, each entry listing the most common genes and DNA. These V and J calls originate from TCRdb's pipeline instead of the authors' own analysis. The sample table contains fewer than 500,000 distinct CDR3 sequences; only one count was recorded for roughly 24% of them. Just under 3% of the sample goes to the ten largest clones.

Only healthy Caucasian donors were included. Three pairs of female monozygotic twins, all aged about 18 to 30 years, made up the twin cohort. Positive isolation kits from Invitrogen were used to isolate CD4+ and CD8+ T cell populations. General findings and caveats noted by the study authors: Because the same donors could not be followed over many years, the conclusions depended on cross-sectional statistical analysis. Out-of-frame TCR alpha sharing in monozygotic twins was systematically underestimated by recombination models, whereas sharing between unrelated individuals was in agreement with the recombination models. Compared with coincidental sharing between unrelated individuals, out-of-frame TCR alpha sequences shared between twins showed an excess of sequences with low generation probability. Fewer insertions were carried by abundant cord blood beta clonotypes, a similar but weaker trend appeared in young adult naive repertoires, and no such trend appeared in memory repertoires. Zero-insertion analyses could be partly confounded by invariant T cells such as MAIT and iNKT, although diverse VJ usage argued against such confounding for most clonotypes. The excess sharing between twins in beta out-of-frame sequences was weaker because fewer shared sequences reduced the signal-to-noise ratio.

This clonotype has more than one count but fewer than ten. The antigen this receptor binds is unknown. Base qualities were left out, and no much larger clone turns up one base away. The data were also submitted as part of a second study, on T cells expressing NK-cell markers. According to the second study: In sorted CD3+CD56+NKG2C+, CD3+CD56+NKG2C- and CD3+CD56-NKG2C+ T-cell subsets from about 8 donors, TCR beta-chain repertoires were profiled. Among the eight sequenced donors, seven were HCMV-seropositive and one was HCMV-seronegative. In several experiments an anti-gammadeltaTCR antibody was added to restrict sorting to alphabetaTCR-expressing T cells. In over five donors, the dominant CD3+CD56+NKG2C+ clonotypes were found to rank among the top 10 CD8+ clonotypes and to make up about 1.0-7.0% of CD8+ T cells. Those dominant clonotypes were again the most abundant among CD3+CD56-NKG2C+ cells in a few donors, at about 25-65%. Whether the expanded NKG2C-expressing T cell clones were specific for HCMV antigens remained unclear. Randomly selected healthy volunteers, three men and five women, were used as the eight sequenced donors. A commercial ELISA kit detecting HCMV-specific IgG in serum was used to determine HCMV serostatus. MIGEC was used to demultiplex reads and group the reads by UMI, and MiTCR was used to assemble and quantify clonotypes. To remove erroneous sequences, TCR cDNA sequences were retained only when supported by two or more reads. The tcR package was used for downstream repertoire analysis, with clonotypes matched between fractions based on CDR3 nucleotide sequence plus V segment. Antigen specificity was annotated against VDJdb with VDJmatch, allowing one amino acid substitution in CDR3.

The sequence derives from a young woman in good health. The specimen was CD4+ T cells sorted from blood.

The nucleotide sequence is TGCAGTGCTGCCTACGGGACTGCTGTATACGAGCAGTACTTC. This sequence encodes CSAAYGTAVYEQYF. The chain employs TRBV20-1 and TRBJ2-7, with TRBD2 perhaps the D gene, on 6 matching bases. The germline V gene (reference sequence) gives CDR1 as DFQATT and CDR2 as SNEGSKA. From cysteine to phenylalanine, the CDR3 is 14 amino acids long. Just CDR3 DNA is preserved here, 42 bases in frame from base 1. Trimming costs V 5 bases and J 4 bases, and their ends lie 18 bases apart.